These 4 T cell receptor beta chains originate from one sample sequenced in a study of T cells in Graves' hyperthyroidism and ophthalmopathy. Researchers took RNA transcripts and amplified the TCR beta CDR3 regions from them. Initially, a first-round RT-PCR of the TCR CDR3 employed the HTBI primer set. In TCRdb, the multiplex PCR reads were re-called with MiXCR into one record per CDR3 protein. Of about 370,000 distinct CDR3 sequences listed, around 15% were seen once; the top ten hold roughly a fifth. The sample comprised blood. These receptors came from an older woman with Graves' ophthalmopathy.

The rearrangement uses TRBV9 and TRBJ2-2; D is uncertain. Germline V gene data show CDR1 as SGDLS and CDR2 as YYNGEE. The CDR3 extends over 14 amino acids. Trimming removed 3 bases at V and 4 bases at J, with 10 bases between. CDR3: CASSEAALTGELFF. In nucleotides, the CDR3 is TGTGCCAGCAGCGAGGCAGCGCTCACCGGGGAGCTGTTTTTT. The variable domain in full, completed from reference TRBV9 and TRBJ2-2, reads DSGVTQTPKHLITATGQRVTLRCSPRSGDLSVYWYQQSLDQGLQFLIQYYNGEERAKGNILERFSAQQFPDLHSELNLSSLELGDSALYFCASSEAALTGELFFGEGSRLTVL.

This clonotype was detected many times. The rearrangement uses TRBV5-5 and TRBJ1-6; no clear D. V was trimmed by 0 bases and J by 8 bases, leaving 12 bases between them. Per the germline V gene, CDR1 is SGHKS and CDR2 is YYEKEE (reference sequence). The CDR3 is made up of 15 amino acids. The CDR3: CASSLEGRRYSPLHF. Here the CDR3 DNA reads TGTGCCAGCAGCTTGGAGGGCAGGAGGTATTCACCCCTCCACTTT.

This clonotype was found many times. CDR3 in DNA: TGTGCCAGCAGCGTAGATCCTAGCAAGAGCGAGCAGTACTTC. Translation: CASSVDPSKSEQYF. The chain combines TRBV9 with TRBJ2-7; perhaps TRBD2 as D (5 bases). The CDR3 loop spans 14 amino acids. Germline CDR1 SGDLS, CDR2 YYNGEE. The V gene lost 0 bases and the J gene lost 6 bases, with 13 bases spanning the gap.

This clonotype has ten or more counts. V and J are TRBV24-1 and TRBJ2-5; 10 bases match TRBD1. Per germline, CDR1 KGHDR and CDR2 SFDVKD. The CDR3 has 15 amino acids. Unmatched junction bases numbered 6, after V lost 5 bases and J lost 4 bases. The CDR3 region is CATSVAGQGRETQYF. The CDR3 DNA is TGTGCCACCAGTGTGGCGGGACAGGGGCGAGAGACCCAGTACTTC.